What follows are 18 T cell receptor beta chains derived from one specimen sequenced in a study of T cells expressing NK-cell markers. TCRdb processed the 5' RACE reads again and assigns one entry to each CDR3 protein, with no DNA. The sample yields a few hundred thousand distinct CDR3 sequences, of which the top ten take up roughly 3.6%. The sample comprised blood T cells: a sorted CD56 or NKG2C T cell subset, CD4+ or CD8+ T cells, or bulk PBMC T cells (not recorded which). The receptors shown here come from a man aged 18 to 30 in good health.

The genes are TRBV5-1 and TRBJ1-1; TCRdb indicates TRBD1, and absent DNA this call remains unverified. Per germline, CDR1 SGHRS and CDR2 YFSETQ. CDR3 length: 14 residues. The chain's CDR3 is CASSLTGRDTEAFF.

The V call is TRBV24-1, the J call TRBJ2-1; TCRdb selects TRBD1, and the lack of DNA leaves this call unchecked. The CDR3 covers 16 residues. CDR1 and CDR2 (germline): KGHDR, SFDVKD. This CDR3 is CATSDWDSGTNNEQFF.

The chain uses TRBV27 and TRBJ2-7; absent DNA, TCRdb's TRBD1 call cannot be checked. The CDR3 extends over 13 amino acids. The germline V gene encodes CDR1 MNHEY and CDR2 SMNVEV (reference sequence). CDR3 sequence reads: CATRQGSGYEQYF.

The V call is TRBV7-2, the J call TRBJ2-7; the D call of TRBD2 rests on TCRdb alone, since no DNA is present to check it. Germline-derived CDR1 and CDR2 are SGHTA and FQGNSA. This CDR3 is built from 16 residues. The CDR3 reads CASSSSGAGQVYEQYF.

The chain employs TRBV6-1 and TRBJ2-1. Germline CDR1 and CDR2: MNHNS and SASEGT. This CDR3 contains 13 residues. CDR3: CASSGANYNEQFF.

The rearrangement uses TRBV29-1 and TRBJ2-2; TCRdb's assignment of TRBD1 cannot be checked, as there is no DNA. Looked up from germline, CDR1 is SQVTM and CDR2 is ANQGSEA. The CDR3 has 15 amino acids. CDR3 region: CSVERPGQGTGELFF.

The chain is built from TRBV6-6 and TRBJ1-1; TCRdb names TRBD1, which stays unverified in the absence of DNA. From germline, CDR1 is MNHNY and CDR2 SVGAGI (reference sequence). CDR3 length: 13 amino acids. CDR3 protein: CASLSTGNTEAFF.

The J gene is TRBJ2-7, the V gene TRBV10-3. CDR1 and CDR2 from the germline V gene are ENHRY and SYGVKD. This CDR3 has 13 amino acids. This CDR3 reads CATHNRSSYEQYF.

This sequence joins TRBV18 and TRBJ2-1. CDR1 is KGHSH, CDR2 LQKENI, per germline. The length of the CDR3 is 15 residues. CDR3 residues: CASAENGGAYNEQFF. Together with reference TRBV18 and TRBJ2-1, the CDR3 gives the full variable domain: NAGVMQNPRHLVRRRGQEARLRCSPMKGHSHVYWYRQLPEEGLKFMVYLQKENIIDESGMPKERFSAEFPKEGPSILRIQQVVRGDSAAYFCASAENGGAYNEQFFGPGTRLTVL.

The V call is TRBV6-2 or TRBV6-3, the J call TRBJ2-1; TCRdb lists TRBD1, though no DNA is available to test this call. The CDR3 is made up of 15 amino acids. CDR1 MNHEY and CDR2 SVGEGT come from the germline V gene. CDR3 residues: CASSYSDRGWNEQFF.

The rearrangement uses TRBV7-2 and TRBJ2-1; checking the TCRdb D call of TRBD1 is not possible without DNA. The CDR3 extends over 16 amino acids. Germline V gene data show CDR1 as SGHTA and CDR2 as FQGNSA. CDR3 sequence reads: CASSLDGQGRHNEQFF.

The CDR3 sequence: CASRDRGANQPQHF. The chain is built from TRBV27 and TRBJ1-5; as DNA is missing, the TRBD1 call by TCRdb cannot be tested. CDR3 length equals 14 residues. Germline V gene lookup returns CDR1 MNHEY and CDR2 SMNVEV (reference sequence).

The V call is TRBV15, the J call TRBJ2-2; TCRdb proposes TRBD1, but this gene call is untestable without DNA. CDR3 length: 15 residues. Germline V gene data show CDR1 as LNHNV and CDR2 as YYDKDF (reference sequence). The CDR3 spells CATSRDFLGAGELFF. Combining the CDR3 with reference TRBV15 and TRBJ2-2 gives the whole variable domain DAMVIQNPRYQVTQFGKPVTLSCSQTLNHNVMYWYQQKSSQAPKLLFHYYDKDFNNEADTPDNFQSRRPNTSFCFLDIRSPGLGDTAMYLCATSRDFLGAGELFFGEGSRLTVL.

CDR3 sequence reads: CASSLSLAGTQYF. J is TRBJ2-3 and V is TRBV27; without DNA, the TCRdb call of TRBD2 cannot be checked. The CDR3 is 13 residues long. CDR1 is MNHEY, CDR2 SMNVEV, per germline (reference sequence).

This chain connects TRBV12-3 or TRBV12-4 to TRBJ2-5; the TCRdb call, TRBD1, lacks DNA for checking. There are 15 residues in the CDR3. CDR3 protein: CASSSPGLGKETQYF.

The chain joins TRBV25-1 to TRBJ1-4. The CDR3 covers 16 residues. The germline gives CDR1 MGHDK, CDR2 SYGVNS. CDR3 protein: CASSAAGGRTNEKLFF.

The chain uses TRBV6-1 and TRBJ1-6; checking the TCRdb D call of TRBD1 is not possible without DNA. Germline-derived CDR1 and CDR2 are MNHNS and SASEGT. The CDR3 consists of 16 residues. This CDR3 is CASSPKGGDRESPLHF.

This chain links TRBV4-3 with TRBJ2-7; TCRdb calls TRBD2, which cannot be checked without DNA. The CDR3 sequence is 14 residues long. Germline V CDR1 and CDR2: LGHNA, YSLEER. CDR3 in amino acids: CASSQGDYSYEQYF.